This paragraph covers one TCR beta chain sequence. The antigen remains undetermined. Library construction for TCR beta used iRepertoire HTBI primers and Arm-PCR of CDR3 regions. TCRdb independently ran MiXCR on the multiplex PCR reads; one entry per CDR3 protein. Altogether 400,000 or so distinct CDR3 sequences are present, around 22% being singletons, with the ten largest covering roughly a quarter. This record belongs to a study of regulatory T cells in long-lasting Graves disease. Noted time point: persistent/refractory GD, antithyroid drugs over 5 years with positive TRAb. The TCR library used RNA extracted from PBMCs. The patients were enrolled through endocrinology in Xi'an, China. General study results and limits: When disease was persistent, TRBV28, TRBJ1-2 and TRBJ2-5 were the favored segments. Sharing of public clonotypes was greater in persistent patients (about 3,000) than in new patients (966). Persistent Graves' patients showed a TCR diversity that was lower than that of newly diagnosed ones.

Germline-derived CDR1 and CDR2 are ENHRY and SYGVKD. The CDR3 covers 15 residues. V shed 3 bases and J shed 7 bases, with 13 bases lying between them. V usage is TRBV10-3 and J usage is TRBJ1-6, with D unresolved. This receptor was taken from a female donor with Graves disease. The sample here was peripheral blood mononuclear cells (PBMCs), taken when the disease was refractory, from a patient treated with antithyroid drugs. In nucleotides, the CDR3 is TGTGCCATCAGTGACAGTACAGTAGACAATTCACCCCTCCACTTT. Its protein is CAISDSTVDNSPLHF.